Below, 22 T cell receptor beta chains from the same sample are listed, as sequenced in a study of blood T cell repertoires in COVID-19. Assay used: immunoSEQ multiplex PCR; TCRdb lists only in-frame clones, some missing. The sample records 100,000 to 150,000 clones, almost 85% being singletons. The sequenced sample consisted of peripheral blood. These receptor sequences come from a man in his 60s with acute or convalescent COVID-19.

The V call is TRBV4-1, the J call TRBJ2-7; 9 bases fit TRBD1. With 6 bases clipped from V and 3 bases from J, the junction kept 12 bases outside the gene matches. The germline gives CDR1 MGHRA, CDR2 YSYEKL. The CDR3 loop spans 16 amino acids. CDR3 protein: CASREGPGQGFYEQYF. In nucleotides, the CDR3 is TGCGCCAGCAGAGAAGGACCGGGACAGGGATTCTACGAGCAGTACTTC.

The chain couples TRBV6-6 to TRBJ1-5; D perhaps matches TRBD1 (6 bases). Germline V CDR1 and CDR2: MNHNY, SVGAGI (reference sequence). This CDR3 has 14 amino acids. Between the trimmed V and J ends, which lost 2 bases and 2 bases, there was a span of 7 bases. CDR3 protein: CASSYRQGNQPQHF. The CDR3 region has the DNA TGTGCCAGCAGTTACAGACAGGGCAATCAGCCCCAGCATTTT.

The chain combines TRBV6-1 with TRBJ1-3; the D is unclear. Germline V gene lookup returns CDR1 MNHNS and CDR2 SASEGT. V lost 2 bases and J 0 bases, leaving 8 bases between the germline ends. This CDR3 region has 15 residues. The CDR3 loop reads CASSEKRNSGNTIYF. As DNA, the CDR3 is TGTGCCAGCAGTGAAAAGAGAAACTCTGGAAACACCATATATTTT.

The chain uses TRBV7-3 and TRBJ1-2; the D gene is possibly TRBD1 (6 bases). Germline CDR1 reads SGHTA; CDR2 reads FQGTGA. The ends were cut back, 1 base at V and 6 bases at J, with 9 bases in the middle. The CDR3 contains 13 residues. CDR3 nucleotides: TGTGCCAGCAGCTTAAGGGCAGGGGATGGCTACACCTTC. This codes for CASSLRAGDGYTF.

The rearrangement joins TRBV30 to TRBJ2-3, with 10 bases matching TRBD2. Germline CDR1 is GTSNPN and CDR2 is SVGIG (reference sequence). The CDR3 spans 16 residues. The ends lost 0 bases at V and 5 bases at J; junction bases unmatched: 8. The CDR3 region is CAWSVGTSGVRDTQYF. The CDR3 coding sequence is TGTGCCTGGAGTGTAGGTACTAGCGGGGTAAGAGATACGCAGTATTTT.

V usage is TRBV12-5 and J usage is TRBJ1-6; TRBD1 matches at 7 bases. The trim removed 1 base at V and 10 bases at J, leaving 10 bases unmatched. There are 16 residues in the CDR3. Germline lookup yields CDR1 LGHNT and CDR2 FRNRAP. This chain's CDR3 is CASGLGAGGASSPLHF. CDR3 in DNA: TGTGCTAGTGGTTTGGGGGCAGGGGGTGCTTCGTCACCCCTCCACTTT.

The rearrangement links TRBV27 to TRBJ1-1; D is unresolved. V lost 8 bases and J lost 2, with 15 bases in between. The germline gives CDR1 MNHEY, CDR2 SMNVEV (reference sequence). The CDR3 runs to 14 residues. The CDR3 DNA reads TGTGCCAGCGGCCTCCCCTCCATTAACACTGAAGCTTTCTTT. This translates into CASGLPSINTEAFF.

The chain employs TRBV12-5 and TRBJ2-5, with 9 bases fitting TRBD1. The CDR3 has 14 residues. The ends lost 4 bases at V and 4 bases at J; junction bases unmatched: 4. Germline loops: CDR1 LGHNT, CDR2 FRNRAP. CDR3 nucleotide sequence: TGTGCTAGTGGTTCGGGACAGGGCCGAGAGACCCAGTACTTC. This translates into CASGSGQGRETQYF.

The chain couples TRBV5-1 to TRBJ2-2, with D possibly being TRBD2 (5 bases). Germline V gene sequence: CDR1 SGHRS, CDR2 YFSETQ. With 4 bases removed from V and 5 bases from J, the gap between germline ends came to 9 bases. The CDR3 extends over 13 amino acids. The DNA for the CDR3 is TGCGCCAGCAGCCTCGGGGAAACCGGGGAGCTGTTTTTT. As protein: CASSLGETGELFF.

The chain links TRBV27 to TRBJ2-3; 7 bases match TRBD2. With V trimmed by 0 bases and J by 0 bases, 6 bases remained unmatched. There are 17 residues in the CDR3. CDR1 MNHEY and CDR2 SMNVEV come from the germline V gene (reference sequence). Here the CDR3 reads CASSLSGRWASTDTQYF. The DNA of the CDR3 is TGTGCCAGCAGTTTATCCGGGAGGTGGGCTAGCACAGATACGCAGTATTTT.

This chain joins TRBV5-4 and TRBJ1-2, with TRBD1 as a possible D gene (6 bases). This CDR3 has 14 residues. Germline V lookup: CDR1 SGHNT, CDR2 YYREEE (reference sequence). Trimming stripped 0 bases from V and 6 bases from J, with 12 bases between. This CDR3 is CASSLDGDKDGYTF. CDR3 DNA: TGTGCCAGCAGCTTGGACGGGGACAAGGATGGCTACACCTTC.

This chain joins TRBV13 and TRBJ2-7, with TRBD2 matching over 8 bases. This CDR3 contains 16 residues. From germline, CDR1 is PRHDT and CDR2 FYEKMQ (reference sequence). V shed 5 bases and J 9 bases; nucleotides not matched to a gene: 18. The CDR3 loop reads CASSRRISGTATTQYF. CDR3 nucleotides: TGTGCCAGCAGCCGAAGAATTAGCGGGACCGCTACGACGCAGTACTTC.

The V and J genes are TRBV4-2 and TRBJ2-5; weak D call: TRBD1 (6 bases). V lost 1 base and J lost 2, with 17 bases in between. The CDR3 has 17 residues. Germline lookup yields CDR1 LGHNA and CDR2 YNFKEQ. In DNA form, the CDR3 reads TGTGCCAGCAGCCAAGGCCCGGGTCTAAGGGGGCAAGAGACCCAGTACTTC. It encodes CASSQGPGLRGQETQYF.

The genes are TRBV19 and TRBJ2-3, with a possible D match to TRBD2 (5 bases). Germline CDR1 is LNHDA and CDR2 is SQIVND (reference sequence). V dropped 3 bases and J dropped 0 bases, with 10 bases sitting between them. The CDR3 has 15 amino acids. In nucleotides, the CDR3 is TGTGCCAGTAGTATCGGCAGGACTAGCACAGATACGCAGTATTTT. This sequence encodes CASSIGRTSTDTQYF.

This clone occurred a few times. The chain joins TRBV27 to TRBJ1-4; TRBD1 agrees at 8 bases. J gave up 0 bases and V 10 bases, and 7 bases lay outside the gene matches. The CDR3 spans 15 residues. CDR1 and CDR2 (germline): MNHEY, SMNVEV (reference sequence). CDR3 sequence reads: CATSYRGTTNEKLFF. CDR3 nucleotide sequence: TGTGCCACCAGCTACAGGGGGACAACTAATGAAAAACTGTTTTTT.

This chain uses TRBV6-6 with TRBJ1-1; 7 bases align to TRBD1. Germline CDR1 MNHNY, CDR2 SVGAGI (reference sequence). The CDR3 is made up of 13 amino acids. J gave up 4 bases and V 4 bases, and 3 bases lay outside the gene matches. CDR3 amino acids: CASSFQGGTEAFF. The DNA for the CDR3 is TGTGCCAGCAGTTTCCAGGGGGGCACTGAAGCTTTCTTT.

The chain joins TRBV20-1 to TRBJ2-7; no clear D gene. V was pared by 3 bases and J by 3 bases, with 9 bases between. Looked up from germline, CDR1 is DFQATT and CDR2 is SNEGSKA (reference sequence). The CDR3 loop spans 12 amino acids. CDR3 sequence reads: CSASSPGYEQYF. In nucleotides, the CDR3 is TGCAGTGCTAGTAGTCCAGGCTACGAGCAGTACTTC.

V gene TRBV30 combines with J gene TRBJ1-3; D remains unclear. The germline CDR1 and CDR2 sequences are GTSNPN and SVGIG (reference sequence). The CDR3 spans 13 residues. The V end was cut by 8 bases, the J end by 3 bases, with 14 bases between. The CDR3, as DNA: TGTGCCCGCAAGTCCCAGGATGGAAACACCATATATTTT. This codes for CARKSQDGNTIYF.

This clone was observed once. The rearrangement uses TRBV5-6 and TRBJ1-1; D ambiguous. Trimming took 2 bases from V and 0 from J, leaving 11 bases between them. CDR3 length: 15 amino acids. Germline V CDR1 and CDR2: SGHDT, YYEEEE. Here the CDR3 DNA reads TGTGCCAGCAGCTTCGACACTGGTATGAACACTGAAGCTTTCTTT. Its protein is CASSFDTGMNTEAFF.

The gene calls are TRBV19 and TRBJ1-2; D is ambiguous. The CDR3 length is 15 residues. V was trimmed by 3 bases and J by 0 bases, leaving 11 bases between them. The V gene's germline CDR1 is LNHDA and CDR2 SQIVND (reference sequence). The CDR3: CASSINDLANYGYTF. In DNA form, the CDR3 reads TGTGCCAGTAGTATTAACGACCTAGCTAACTATGGCTACACCTTC.

This clone has just one count. The chain uses TRBV2 and TRBJ1-5; no clear D gene. The CDR3 consists of 15 residues. Deletions cut 7 bases from V and 2 bases from J, with 15 bases between. Germline-derived CDR1 and CDR2 are SNHLY and FYNNEI. The CDR3 here is CASNSRALGNQPQHF. The DNA of the CDR3 is TGTGCCAGCAACTCTAGAGCGCTTGGCAATCAGCCCCAGCATTTT.

The genes are TRBV25-1 and TRBJ2-3; a possible D gene is TRBD1 (6 bases). V was cut by 8 bases and J by 3 bases, with 12 bases left in between. Germline V CDR1 and CDR2: MGHDK, SYGVNS. This CDR3 comprises 13 residues. DNA of the CDR3: TGTGCCAGCGGATCGAGGGGGACAGATACGCAGTATTTT. Translated: CASGSRGTDTQYF.